This entry describes one T cell receptor (beta chain). Its antigen is as yet unknown. J gave up 4 bases and V 4 bases, and 9 bases lay outside the gene matches. Germline V gene data show CDR1 as WNHNN and CDR2 as SYGVQD (reference sequence). The CDR3 consists of 15 residues. This entry comes from a study of CD8+CD57+ T cells in acquired aplastic anemia. Study overall: 3.2 ug was the average amount of DNA from sorted CD4+ and CD8+ cells.

The study's findings and limits: For CD8+ Simpson's diversity, patients and controls showed no significant difference. In common between the patients and the controls were around 29 CD8+ CDR3 sequences.

Both TCR beta VDJ combination and CDR3 sequence profiling were carried out. Genomic DNA was the template for this profiling. TCRdb reanalysed the reads using MiXCR and keeps one entry per CDR3 protein. Among hundreds of thousands of distinct CDR3 sequences listed, roughly 50% were seen once. The receptor was isolated from a human donor with severe aplastic anemia or a healthy control (not recorded which). Material: sorted CD4+, CD8+, or CD8+CD57+ T cells (not recorded which) from PBMCs. The V gene is TRBV10-1, the J gene TRBJ1-1, with 7 bases matching TRBD1. For the CDR3, the DNA is TGCGCCAGCAGTGTAGGGACAGCGGCGTCCACTGAAGCTTTCTTT. It codes for CASSVGTAASTEAFF.